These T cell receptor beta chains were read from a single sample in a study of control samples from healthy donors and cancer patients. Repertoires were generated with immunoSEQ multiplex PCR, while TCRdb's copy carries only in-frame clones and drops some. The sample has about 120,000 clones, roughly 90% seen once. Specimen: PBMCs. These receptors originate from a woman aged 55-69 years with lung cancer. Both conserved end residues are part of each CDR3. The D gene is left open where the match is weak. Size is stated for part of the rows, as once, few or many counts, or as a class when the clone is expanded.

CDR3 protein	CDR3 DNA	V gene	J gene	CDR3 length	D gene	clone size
CASSLGVQGTEAFF	TGTGCCAGCAGCCTTGGGGTACAGGGTACTGAAGCTTTCTTT	TRBV3-1/TRBV3-2	TRBJ1-1	14	-	-
CASSLWMRDTQYF	TGTGCCAGCAGCTTGTGGATGAGGGATACGCAGTATTTT	TRBV5-6	TRBJ2-3	13	-	once
CASSLASGGNTGELFF	TGTGCCAGCAGCTTAGCTAGCGGGGGTAACACCGGGGAGCTGTTTTTT	TRBV5-4	TRBJ2-2	16	TRBD2	-
CASSQDETRGRRAFF	TGTGCCAGCAGCCAAGACGAAACGAGGGGCAGGAGGGCTTTCTTT	TRBV4-2	TRBJ1-1	15	-	-
CASSFSVRGQEEQYF	TGCGCCAGCAGCTTTAGTGTCAGGGGGCAGGAGGAGCAGTACTTC	TRBV5-1	TRBJ2-7	15	TRBD1	-
CASSADRTSTYNEQFF	TGTGCCAGCAGTGCTGACCGGACTAGTACTTACAATGAGCAGTTCTTC	TRBV6-1	TRBJ2-1	16	TRBD2	-
CSARDGTYEQYF	TGCAGCGCTCGGGACGGGACCTACGAGCAGTACTTC	TRBV29-1	TRBJ2-7	12	-	-
CASSRSLVGGSDTQYF	TGCGCCAGCAGCCGAAGCCTCGTTGGGGGTTCAGATACGCAGTATTTT	TRBV4-1	TRBJ2-3	16	-	-
CASSPGGPNEQFF	TGTGCCAGCAGTCCGGGGGGGCCCAATGAGCAGTTCTTC	TRBV5-4	TRBJ2-1	13	TRBD2	-
CASSYGTSLGETQYF	TGTGCCAGCAGCTATGGGACTAGCCTTGGGGAGACCCAGTACTTC	TRBV7-2	TRBJ2-5	15	TRBD2	-
CASSFLRQGNTEAFF	TGTGCCAGCAGCTTCCTCAGACAGGGCAACACTGAAGCTTTCTTT	TRBV11-3	TRBJ1-1	15	TRBD1	-
CASSLGENTEAFF	TGTGCTAGCAGCTTAGGAGAGAACACTGAAGCTTTCTTT	TRBV7-7	TRBJ1-1	13	-	-
CASSDRVYGNQPQHF	TGTGCCAGCAGTGACCGGGTATATGGCAATCAGCCCCAGCATTTT	TRBV6-1	TRBJ1-5	15	-	-
CASSFLTDGYTF	TGTGCCAGCAGTTTCCTGACGGATGGCTACACCTTC	TRBV28	TRBJ1-2	12	-	-
CASSYGALADTQYF	TGTGCCAGCAGTTATGGGGCCTTGGCAGATACGCAGTATTTT	TRBV6-5	TRBJ2-3	14	-	-
CAISESKGAARSPLGEQYF	TGTGCCATCAGTGAGTCGAAGGGAGCCGCCAGATCCCCGTTAGGCGAGCAGTACTTC	TRBV10-3	TRBJ2-7	19	-	-
CATSDPSAGAGDTQYF	TGTGCCACCAGTGATCCCTCGGCAGGGGCGGGAGATACGCAGTATTTT	TRBV24-1	TRBJ2-3	16	-	once
CASSEDRGLNTEAFF	TGTGCCAGCAGCGAAGACAGGGGCCTGAACACTGAAGCTTTCTTT	TRBV9	TRBJ1-1	15	TRBD1	-
CASSLELGSTYEQYF	TGTGCCAGCAGCTTAGAACTGGGGTCGACCTACGAGCAGTACTTC	TRBV7-2	TRBJ2-7	15	-	-
CASTPPGSYEQYF	TGTGCCAGCACCCCCCCGGGATCATACGAGCAGTACTTC	TRBV7-2	TRBJ2-7	13	-	-
CASSMGLGVNYGYTF	TGTGCCAGTAGTATGGGGTTAGGGGTTAACTATGGCTACACCTTC	TRBV19	TRBJ1-2	15	-	-
CASSLGNSYEQYF	TGTGCCAGCAGCTTGGGAAACTCCTACGAGCAGTACTTC	TRBV5-6	TRBJ2-7	13	-	-
CASSPVGNTEAFF	TGTGCCAGCAGTCCCGTCGGGAACACTGAAGCTTTCTTT	TRBV12-3/TRBV12-4	TRBJ1-1	13	-	-
CASSSRGLMEPQHF	TGTGCCAGCAGCTCCCGCGGTCTAATGGAGCCCCAGCATTTT	TRBV7-9	TRBJ1-5	14	-	-
CASSRDFNRGTNTGELFF	TGCGCCAGCAGCCGGGACTTTAACAGGGGCACGAACACCGGGGAGCTGTTTTTT	TRBV4-1	TRBJ2-2	18	-	-
CSVGSGAWETQYF	TGCAGCGTTGGTTCGGGAGCCTGGGAGACCCAGTACTTC	TRBV29-1	TRBJ2-5	13	-	-
CASSTPRDSHGYTF	TGTGCCAGCAGCACCCCCCGGGACAGCCATGGCTACACCTTC	TRBV9	TRBJ1-2	14	TRBD1	-
CASFQVGVVDTEAFF	TGTGCCAGCTTCCAGGTGGGGGTCGTCGACACTGAAGCTTTCTTT	TRBV27	TRBJ1-1	15	-	-
CASSSADLNTEAFF	TGTGCCAGCAGTTCCGCGGACCTGAACACTGAAGCTTTCTTT	TRBV6-6	TRBJ1-1	14	-	once
CASRQQGWNTEAFF	TGTGCCAGTAGGCAACAGGGGTGGAACACTGAAGCTTTCTTT	TRBV19	TRBJ1-1	14	TRBD1	-
CASSYSGGGYNEQFF	TGTGCCAGCAGTTACTCGGGGGGTGGCTACAATGAGCAGTTCTTC	TRBV6-2/TRBV6-3	TRBJ2-1	15	-	-
CASRTSAHTEAFF	TGTGCCAGCAGGACGTCGGCTCACACTGAAGCTTTCTTT	TRBV11-3	TRBJ1-1	13	-	-
CASSSRQGLVSGNTIYF	TGTGCCAGCAGCTCCCGACAGGGGTTAGTGTCTGGAAACACCATATATTTT	TRBV7-9	TRBJ1-3	17	TRBD1	few
CASSSDRDRGTVYEQYF	TGCGCCAGCAGCTCCGACCGGGACAGGGGGACCGTCTACGAGCAGTACTTC	TRBV5-1	TRBJ2-7	17	TRBD1	once
CASSLVSGRGTDTQYF	TGTGCCAGCAGCTTAGTTAGTGGGAGGGGCACAGATACGCAGTATTTT	TRBV11-3	TRBJ2-3	16	TRBD2	-
CASSLQISRLAVRSSYNEQFF	TGTGCCAGCAGCCTACAAATAAGTAGACTAGCGGTTAGGAGCTCCTACAATGAGCAGTTCTTC	TRBV4-2	TRBJ2-1	21	TRBD2	few
CASSISGDQPQHF	TGTGCCAGCAGTATCTCAGGGGATCAGCCCCAGCATTTT	TRBV12-3/TRBV12-4	TRBJ1-5	13	-	-
CSASLGTGVTYEQYF	TGCAGTGCTAGTCTCGGGACAGGGGTAACCTACGAGCAGTACTTC	TRBV20-1	TRBJ2-7	15	TRBD1	-